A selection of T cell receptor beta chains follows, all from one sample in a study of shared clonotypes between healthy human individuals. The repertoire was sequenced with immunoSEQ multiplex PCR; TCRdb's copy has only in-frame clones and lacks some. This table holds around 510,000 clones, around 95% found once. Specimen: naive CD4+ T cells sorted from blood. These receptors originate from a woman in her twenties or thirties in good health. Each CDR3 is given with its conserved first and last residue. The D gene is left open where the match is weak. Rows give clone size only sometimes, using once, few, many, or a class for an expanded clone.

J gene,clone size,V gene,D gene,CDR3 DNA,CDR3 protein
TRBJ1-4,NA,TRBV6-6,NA,TGTGCCAGCGGTCGGGGAGGGGGGGAAAAACTGTTTTTT,CASGRGGGEKLFF
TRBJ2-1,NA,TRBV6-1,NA,TGTGCCAGCAGTGAAGCGGGGGCGGGAGTCAATGAGCAGTTCTTC,CASSEAGAGVNEQFF
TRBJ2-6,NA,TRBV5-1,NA,TGCGCCAGCAGCCCGGGCTTCTCTGGGGCCAACGTCCTGACTTTC,CASSPGFSGANVLTF
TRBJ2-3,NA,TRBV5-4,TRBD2,TGTGCCAGCAGCGCTTACGGGACTAGCGGGACCGATACGCAGTATTTT,CASSAYGTSGTDTQYF
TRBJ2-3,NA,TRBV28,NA,TGTGCCAGCAGTGTTTTGACAGATACGCAGTATTTT,CASSVLTDTQYF
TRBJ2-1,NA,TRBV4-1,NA,TGCGCCAGCAGCCAAGGACAGGTGCACCCCTACAATGAGCAGTTCTTC,CASSQGQVHPYNEQFF
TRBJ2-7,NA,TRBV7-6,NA,TGTGCCAGCAGCGAAGGGGGGACTCGCTCCTACGAGCAGTACTTC,CASSEGGTRSYEQYF
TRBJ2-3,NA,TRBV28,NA,TGTGCCAGCAGTTCCCGGACGGCCAGGAGGACAGATACGCAGTATTTT,CASSSRTARRTDTQYF
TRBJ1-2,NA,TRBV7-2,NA,TGTGCCAGCAGCAGCGGCCAGCTTTATGGCTACACCTTC,CASSSGQLYGYTF
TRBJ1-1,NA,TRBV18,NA,TGTGCCAGCTCACCACTTCCCGGCGGTGAAGCTTTCTTT,CASSPLPGGEAFF
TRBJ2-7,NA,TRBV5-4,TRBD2,TGTGCCAGCAGCCCTAGCGGGACCTACGAGCAGTACTTC,CASSPSGTYEQYF
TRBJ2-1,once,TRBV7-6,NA,TGTGCCAGCAGCTTAGTAGGGGCCGATGAGCAGTTCTTC,CASSLVGADEQFF
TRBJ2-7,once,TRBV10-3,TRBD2,TGTGCCATCGGGACTAGCGCCGCCTACGAGCAGTACTTC,CAIGTSAAYEQYF
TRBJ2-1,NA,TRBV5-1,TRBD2,TGCGCCAGCAGCGGAACTAGCGGCTATGGCAATGAGCAGTTCTTC,CASSGTSGYGNEQFF
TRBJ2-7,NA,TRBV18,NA,TGTGCCAGCTCACTGGTCGGGATAGGGCAGTACTTC,CASSLVGIGQYF
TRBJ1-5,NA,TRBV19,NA,TGTGCCAGCAGGGCCCAAGGGGGCAATCAGCCCCAGCATTTT,CASRAQGGNQPQHF
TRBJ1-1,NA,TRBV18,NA,TGTGCCAGCTCACCTCGCTCTGATGGGGGCGCTTTCTTT,CASSPRSDGGAFF
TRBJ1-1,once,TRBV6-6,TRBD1,TGTGCCAGCAGTCGACAGGGATTCACTGAAGCTTTCTTT,CASSRQGFTEAFF
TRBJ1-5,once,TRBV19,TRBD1,TGTGCCAGTAGTGCGGTGCCCAAAATAGGGGGCCATAGCAATCAGCCCCAGCATTTT,CASSAVPKIGGHSNQPQHF
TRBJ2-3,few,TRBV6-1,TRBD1,TGTGCCAGCAGTGACGGACAGGGGCTTGAGGTGACAGATACGCAGTATTTT,CASSDGQGLEVTDTQYF
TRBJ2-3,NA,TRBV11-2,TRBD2,TGTGCCAGCAGCTTCTACCCTAGCGGGAGTACAGATACGCAGTATTTT,CASSFYPSGSTDTQYF
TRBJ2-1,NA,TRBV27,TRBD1,TGTGCCAGCAGTCGATCGGGCCAGGGGGCCAATGAGCAGTTCTTC,CASSRSGQGANEQFF